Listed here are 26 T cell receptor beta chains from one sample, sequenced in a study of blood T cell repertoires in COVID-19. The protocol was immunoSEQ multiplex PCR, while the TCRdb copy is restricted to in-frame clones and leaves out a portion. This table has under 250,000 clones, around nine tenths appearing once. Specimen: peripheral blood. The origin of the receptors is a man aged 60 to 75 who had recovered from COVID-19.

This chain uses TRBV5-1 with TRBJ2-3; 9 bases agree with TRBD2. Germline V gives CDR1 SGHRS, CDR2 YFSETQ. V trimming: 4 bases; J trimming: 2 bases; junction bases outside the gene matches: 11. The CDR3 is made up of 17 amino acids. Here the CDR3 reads CASSPTRGGGVTDTQYF. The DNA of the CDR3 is TGCGCCAGCAGCCCGACCAGAGGCGGGGGGGTCACAGATACGCAGTATTTT.

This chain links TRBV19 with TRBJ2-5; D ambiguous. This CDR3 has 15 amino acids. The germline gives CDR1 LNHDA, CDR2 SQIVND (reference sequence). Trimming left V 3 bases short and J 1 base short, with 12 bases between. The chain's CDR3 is CASSIAGATQETQYF. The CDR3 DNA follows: TGTGCCAGTAGTATCGCAGGCGCGACCCAAGAGACCCAGTACTTC.

The CDR3 is CASSVPRGYTIYF. In DNA form, the CDR3 reads TGTGCCAGCAGTGTGCCCAGGGGTTACACCATATATTTT. The chain is built from TRBV28 and TRBJ1-3; possibly TRBD1 for D (6 bases). Trimming stripped 5 bases from V and 8 bases from J, with 13 bases between. The germline V gene has CDR1 MDHEN and CDR2 SYDVKM. The CDR3 sequence is 13 residues long. Filled out from reference TRBV28 and TRBJ1-3, the complete variable domain reads DVKVTQSSRYLVKRTGEKVFLECVQDMDHENMFWYRQDPGLGLRLIYFSYDVKMKEKGDIPEGYSVSREKKERFSLILESASTNQTSMYLCASSVPRGYTIYFGEGSWLTVV.

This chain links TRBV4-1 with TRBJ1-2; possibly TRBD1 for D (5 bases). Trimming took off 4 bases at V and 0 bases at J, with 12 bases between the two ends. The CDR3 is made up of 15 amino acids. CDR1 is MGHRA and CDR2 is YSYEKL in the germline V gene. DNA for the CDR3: TGCGCCAGCAGCCCGGTGGGGGGGGCTAACTATGGCTACACCTTC. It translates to CASSPVGGANYGYTF.

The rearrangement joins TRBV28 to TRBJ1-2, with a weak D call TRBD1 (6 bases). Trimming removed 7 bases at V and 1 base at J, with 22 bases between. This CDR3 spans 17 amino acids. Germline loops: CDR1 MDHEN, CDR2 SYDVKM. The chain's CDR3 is CASKQPTGTSVNYGYTF. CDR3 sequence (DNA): TGTGCCAGCAAACAGCCCACCGGGACATCGGTTAACTATGGCTACACCTTC.

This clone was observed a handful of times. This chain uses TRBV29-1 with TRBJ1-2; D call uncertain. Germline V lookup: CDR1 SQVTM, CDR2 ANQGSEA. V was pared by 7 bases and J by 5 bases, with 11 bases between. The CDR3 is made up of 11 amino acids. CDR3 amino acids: CSAGWVYGYTF. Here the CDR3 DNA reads TGCAGCGCCGGGTGGGTTTATGGCTACACCTTC.

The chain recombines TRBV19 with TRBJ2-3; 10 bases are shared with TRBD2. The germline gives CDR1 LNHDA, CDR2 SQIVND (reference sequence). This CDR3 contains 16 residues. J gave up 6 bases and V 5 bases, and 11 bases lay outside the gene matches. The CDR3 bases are TGTGCCAGTAGTCCGCGCGGTAGCGGGGGGAGGGATACGCAGTATTTT. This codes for CASSPRGSGGRDTQYF.

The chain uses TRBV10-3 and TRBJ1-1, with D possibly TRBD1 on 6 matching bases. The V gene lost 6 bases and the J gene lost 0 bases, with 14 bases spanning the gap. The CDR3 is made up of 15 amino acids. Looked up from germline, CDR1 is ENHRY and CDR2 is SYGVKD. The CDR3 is CAIRDSPGMNTEAFF. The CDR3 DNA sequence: TGTGCCATCAGGGACAGTCCCGGCATGAACACTGAAGCTTTCTTT.

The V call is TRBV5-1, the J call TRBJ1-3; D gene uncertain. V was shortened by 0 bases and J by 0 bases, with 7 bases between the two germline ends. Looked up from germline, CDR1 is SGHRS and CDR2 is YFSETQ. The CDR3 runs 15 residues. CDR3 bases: TGCGCCAGCAGCTTGGACAGCCACTCTGGAAACACCATATATTTT. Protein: CASSLDSHSGNTIYF.

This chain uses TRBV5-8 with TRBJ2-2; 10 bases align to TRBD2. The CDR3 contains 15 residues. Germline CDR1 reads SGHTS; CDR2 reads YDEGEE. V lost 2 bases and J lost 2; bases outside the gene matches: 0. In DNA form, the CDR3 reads TGTGCCAGCAGCTTACTAGCGGGAAACACCGGGGAGCTGTTTTTT. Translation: CASSLLAGNTGELFF.

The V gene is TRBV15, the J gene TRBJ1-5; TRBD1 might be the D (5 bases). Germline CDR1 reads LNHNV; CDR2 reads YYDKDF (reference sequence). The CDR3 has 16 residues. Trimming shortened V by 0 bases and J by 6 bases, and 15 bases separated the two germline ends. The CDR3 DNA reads TGTGCCACCAGCAGAGAGGTCAGGGATCTTACTCAGCCCCAGCATTTT. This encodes CATSREVRDLTQPQHF.

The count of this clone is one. The CDR3 spells CASRGRGSNSPLHF. CDR3 in DNA: TGTGCCAGCAGGGGAAGGGGTTCGAATTCACCCCTCCACTTT. The chain joins TRBV28 to TRBJ1-6, with a possible D match to TRBD1 (5 bases). This CDR3 contains 14 residues. The germline gives CDR1 MDHEN, CDR2 SYDVKM. Trimming took off 6 bases at V and 7 bases at J, with 13 bases between the two ends.

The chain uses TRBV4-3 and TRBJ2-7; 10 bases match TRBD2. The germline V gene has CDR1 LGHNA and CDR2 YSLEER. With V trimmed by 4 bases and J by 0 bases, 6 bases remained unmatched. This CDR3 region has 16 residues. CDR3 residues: CASSRSGLASSYEQYF. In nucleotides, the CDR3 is TGCGCCAGCAGCCGCTCGGGACTAGCGAGCTCCTACGAGCAGTACTTC.

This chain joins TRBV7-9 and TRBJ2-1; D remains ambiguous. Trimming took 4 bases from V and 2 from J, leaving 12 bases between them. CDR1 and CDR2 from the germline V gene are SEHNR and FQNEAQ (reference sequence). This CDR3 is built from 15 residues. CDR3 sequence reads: CASSSSGMAYNEQFF. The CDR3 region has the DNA TGTGCCAGCAGCTCCTCAGGTATGGCCTACAATGAGCAGTTCTTC.

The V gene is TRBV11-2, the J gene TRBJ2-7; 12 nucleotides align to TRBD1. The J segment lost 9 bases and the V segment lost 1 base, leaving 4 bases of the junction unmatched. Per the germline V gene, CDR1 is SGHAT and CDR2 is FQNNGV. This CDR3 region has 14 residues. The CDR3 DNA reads TGTGCCAGCAGCTTAGGGGACAGGGGGCGAGGGCAGTACTTC. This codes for CASSLGDRGRGQYF.

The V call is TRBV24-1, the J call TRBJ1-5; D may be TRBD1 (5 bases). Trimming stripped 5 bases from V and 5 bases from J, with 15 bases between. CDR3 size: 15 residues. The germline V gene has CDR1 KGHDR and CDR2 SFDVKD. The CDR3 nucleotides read TGTGCCACCAGTGGCCCAGGGCGTAAGGATCAGCCCCAGCATTTT. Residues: CATSGPGRKDQPQHF.

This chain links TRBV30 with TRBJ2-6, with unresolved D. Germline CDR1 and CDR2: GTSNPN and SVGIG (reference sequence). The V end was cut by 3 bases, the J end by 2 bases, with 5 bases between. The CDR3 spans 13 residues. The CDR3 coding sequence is TGTGCCTGGAGATTAACTGGGGCCAACGTCCTGACTTTC. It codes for CAWRLTGANVLTF.

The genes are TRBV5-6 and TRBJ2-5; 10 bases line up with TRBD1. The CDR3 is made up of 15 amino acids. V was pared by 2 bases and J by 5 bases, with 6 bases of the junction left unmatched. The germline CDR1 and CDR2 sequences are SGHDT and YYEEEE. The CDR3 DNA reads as TGTGCCAGCAGCTTTGCGACAGGGGGCGGGGAGACCCAGTACTTC. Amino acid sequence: CASSFATGGGETQYF.

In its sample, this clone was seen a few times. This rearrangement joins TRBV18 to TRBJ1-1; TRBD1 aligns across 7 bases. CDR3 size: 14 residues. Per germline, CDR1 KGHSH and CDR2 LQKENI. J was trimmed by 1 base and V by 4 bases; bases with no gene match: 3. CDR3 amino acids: CASSRQGGNTEAFF. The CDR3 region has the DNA TGTGCCAGCTCACGACAGGGTGGGAACACTGAAGCTTTCTTT.

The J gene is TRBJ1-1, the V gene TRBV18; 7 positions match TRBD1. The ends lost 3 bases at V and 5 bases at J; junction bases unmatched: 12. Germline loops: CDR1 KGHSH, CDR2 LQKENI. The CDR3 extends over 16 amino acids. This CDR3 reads CASSPRGQIGGTEAFF. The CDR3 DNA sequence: TGTGCCAGCTCACCGCGGGGACAGATTGGTGGGACTGAAGCTTTCTTT.

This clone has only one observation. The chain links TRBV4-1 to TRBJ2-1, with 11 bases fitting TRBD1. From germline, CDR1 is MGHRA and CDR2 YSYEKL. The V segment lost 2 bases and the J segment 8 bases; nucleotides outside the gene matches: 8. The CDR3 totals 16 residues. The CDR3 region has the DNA TGCGCCAGCAGCCAACTCGGGACAGGGGGGATCGATGAGCAGTTCTTC. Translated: CASSQLGTGGIDEQFF.

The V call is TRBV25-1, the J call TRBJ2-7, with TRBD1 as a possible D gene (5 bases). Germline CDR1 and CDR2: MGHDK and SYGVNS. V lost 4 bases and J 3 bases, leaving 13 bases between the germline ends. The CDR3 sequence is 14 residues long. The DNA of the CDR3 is TGTGCCAGCAGTGGACCTAGGGGATTCTACGAGCAGTACTTC. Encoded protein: CASSGPRGFYEQYF.

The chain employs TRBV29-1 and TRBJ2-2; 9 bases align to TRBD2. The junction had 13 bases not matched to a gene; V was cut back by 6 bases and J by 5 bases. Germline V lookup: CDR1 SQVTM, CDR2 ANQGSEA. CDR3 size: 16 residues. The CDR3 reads CSVSLGGSGRTGELFF. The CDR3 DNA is TGCAGCGTCTCCTTAGGAGGGAGCGGGAGGACCGGGGAGCTGTTTTTT.

The CDR3 DNA is TGTGCCAGCTCACCCACCGGACAGGGGGCTGGAAACACCATATATTTT. It encodes CASSPTGQGAGNTIYF. The chain carries TRBV18 and TRBJ1-3; 10 nucleotides line up with TRBD1. Trimming cost V 3 bases and J 2 bases; bases outside gene matches: 4. CDR3 length: 16 residues. Germline-derived CDR1 and CDR2 are KGHSH and LQKENI.

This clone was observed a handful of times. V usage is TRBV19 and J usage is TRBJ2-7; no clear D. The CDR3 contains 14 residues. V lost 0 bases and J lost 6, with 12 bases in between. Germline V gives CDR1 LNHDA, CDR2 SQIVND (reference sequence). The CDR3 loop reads CASSIDVLAGEQYF. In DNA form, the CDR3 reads TGTGCCAGTAGTATAGATGTTCTTGCCGGCGAGCAGTACTTC.

CDR3 region: CASSPTPRVNTEAFF. CDR3 in DNA: TGTGCCAGCAGCCCCACCCCCCGGGTCAACACTGAAGCTTTCTTT. This chain uses TRBV4-2 with TRBJ1-1; D not certain. The CDR3 has 15 residues. Germline V gives CDR1 LGHNA, CDR2 YNFKEQ. The ends were cut back, 4 bases at V and 2 bases at J, with 14 bases in the middle.